This entry is about one TCR beta chain. The record originates from a study of T cells in narcolepsy. Sequencing used immunoSEQ multiplex PCR; TCRdb keeps in-frame clones, though not all of them. Of roughly 11,000 clones listed, 94% were seen once; the top ten hold about 1.1%. The CDR3 contains 16 residues. Losses at the gene ends were 5 bases for V and 1 base for J; bases not matched to a gene: 7. The germline gives CDR1 SGHRS, CDR2 YFSETQ. This chain links TRBV5-1 with TRBJ2-3; 10 bases are shared with TRBD1. Sequencing was done on a sample of CD45RA- memory CD4+ T cells from PBMCs. The source is a human donor with narcolepsy. The CDR3 reads CASSPPTGGGTDTQYF. As DNA, the CDR3 is TGCGCCAGCAGTCCCCCGACAGGGGGCGGCACAGATACGCAGTATTTT.